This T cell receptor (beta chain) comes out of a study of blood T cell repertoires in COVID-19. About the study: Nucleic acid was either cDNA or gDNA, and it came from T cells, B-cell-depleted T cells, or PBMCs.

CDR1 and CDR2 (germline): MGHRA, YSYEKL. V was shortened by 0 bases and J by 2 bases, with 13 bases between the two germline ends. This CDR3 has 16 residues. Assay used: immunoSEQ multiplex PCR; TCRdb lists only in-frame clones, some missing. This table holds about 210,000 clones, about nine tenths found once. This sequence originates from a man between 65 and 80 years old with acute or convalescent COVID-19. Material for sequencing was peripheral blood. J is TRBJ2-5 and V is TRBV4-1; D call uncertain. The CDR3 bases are TGCGCCAGCAGCCAAGATTTGGGCTTTGGGCAAGAGACCCAGTACTTC. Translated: CASSQDLGFGQETQYF.